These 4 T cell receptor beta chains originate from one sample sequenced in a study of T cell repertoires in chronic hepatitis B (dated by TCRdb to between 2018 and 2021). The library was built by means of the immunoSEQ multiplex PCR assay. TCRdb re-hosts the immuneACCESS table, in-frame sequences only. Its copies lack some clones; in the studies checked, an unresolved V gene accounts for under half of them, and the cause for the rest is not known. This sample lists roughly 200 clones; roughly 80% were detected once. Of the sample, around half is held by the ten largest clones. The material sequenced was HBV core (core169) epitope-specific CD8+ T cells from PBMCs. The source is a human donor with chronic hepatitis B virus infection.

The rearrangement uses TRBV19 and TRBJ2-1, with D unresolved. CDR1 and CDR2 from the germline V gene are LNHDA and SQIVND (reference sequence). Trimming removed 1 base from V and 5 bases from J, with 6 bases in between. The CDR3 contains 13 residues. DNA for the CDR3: TGTGCCAGTAGTATAGCACACAACAATGAGCAGTTCTTC. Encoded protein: CASSIAHNNEQFF.

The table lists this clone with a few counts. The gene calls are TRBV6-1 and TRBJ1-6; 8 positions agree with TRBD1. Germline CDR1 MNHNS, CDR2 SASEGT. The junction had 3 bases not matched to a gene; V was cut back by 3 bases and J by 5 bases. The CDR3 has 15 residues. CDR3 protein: CASSEQGADNSPLHF. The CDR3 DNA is TGTGCCAGCAGTGAGCAGGGGGCGGATAATTCACCCCTCCACTTT.

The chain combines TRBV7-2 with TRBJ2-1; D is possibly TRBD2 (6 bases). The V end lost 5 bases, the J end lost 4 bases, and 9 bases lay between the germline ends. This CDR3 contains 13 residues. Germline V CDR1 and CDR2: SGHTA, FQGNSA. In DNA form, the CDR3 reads TGTGCCAGCAGCCGGGGACTTTACAATGAGCAGTTCTTC. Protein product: CASSRGLYNEQFF.

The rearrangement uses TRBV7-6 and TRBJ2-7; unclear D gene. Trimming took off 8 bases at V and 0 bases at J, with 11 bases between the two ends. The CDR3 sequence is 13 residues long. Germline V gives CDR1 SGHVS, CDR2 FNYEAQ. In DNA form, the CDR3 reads TGTGCCAGCGGTGGCGGTTCCTCCTACGAGCAGTACTTC. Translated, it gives CASGGGSSYEQYF.